These T cell receptor beta chains were read from a single sample in a study of blood T cells in healthy people across ages. TCRdb processed the 5' RACE reads anew with MiXCR; each CDR3 protein has one entry. The data contain about 1.4 million distinct CDR3 sequences, 59% of them seen just once; the ten biggest clones take up under 8.5%. The sample consisted of blood. The source is a man younger than 35 in good health. The CDR3 runs from the conserved cysteine through the conserved F or W. A D gene is named only where the DNA matches it firmly. Not all rows give a size; the values are once, few, many and, for expanded clones, a class.

NA,few,TRBJ2-3,TRBV5-1,CASSFSYRVTDTQYF,TGCGCCAGCAGCTTTAGCTACAGGGTTACAGATACGCAGTATTTT
NA,NA,TRBJ1-1,TRBV11-2,CAILGSNTEAFF,TGTGCCATCCTTGGGAGTAACACTGAAGCTTTCTTT
TRBD1,NA,TRBJ2-4,TRBV6-5,CASTSKRDRVNIQYF,TGTGCCAGCACCTCGAAGCGGGACAGGGTAAACATTCAGTACTTC
TRBD1,once,TRBJ1-1,TRBV20-1,CSARIQGSPFF,TGCAGTGCTAGAATACAGGGGTCGCCTTTCTTT
TRBD1,NA,TRBJ1-5,TRBV7-9,CASSLSGTGSGNQPQHF,TGTGCCAGCAGCCTCTCCGGGACAGGGTCCGGCAATCAGCCCCAGCATTTT
NA,few,TRBJ2-4,TRBV30,CAWSVSQPKNIQYF,TGTGCCTGGAGTGTTTCCCAGCCCAAAAACATTCAGTACTTC
TRBD1,few,TRBJ2-5,TRBV29-1,CSVEETGGLETQYF,TGCAGCGTTGAAGAGACAGGGGGATTAGAGACCCAGTACTTC
NA,NA,TRBJ1-5,TRBV5-1,CASSEDSLDQPQHF,TGCGCCAGCAGCGAGGACAGCCTTGATCAGCCCCAGCATTTT
TRBD1,NA,TRBJ2-1,TRBV27,CASSASVGTAYNEQFF,TGTGCCAGCAGTGCCTCTGTAGGGACAGCCTACAATGAGCAGTTCTTC
NA,few,TRBJ1-5,TRBV2,CASTEEYSNQPQHF,TGTGCCAGCACTGAGGAATATAGCAATCAGCCCCAGCATTTT
TRBD1,NA,TRBJ2-7,TRBV6-1,CASSTRQGGFYEQYF,TGTGCCAGCAGTACCCGACAGGGCGGCTTCTACGAGCAGTACTTC
TRBD2,NA,TRBJ2-3,TRBV2,CASEERGGTTDTQYF,TGTGCCAGTGAAGAGCGGGGGGGAACCACAGATACGCAGTATTTT
NA,few,TRBJ1-1,TRBV6-2/TRBV6-3,CASSYESGTYTEAFF,TGTGCCAGCAGTTACGAGTCAGGAACCTACACTGAAGCTTTCTTT
NA,NA,TRBJ1-2,TRBV5-1,CASSLDTANYGYTF,TGCGCCAGCAGCCTGGACACAGCTAACTATGGCTACACCTTC
NA,NA,TRBJ2-1,TRBV6-5,CASSQNRYNEQFF,TGTGCCAGCAGCCAAAATAGATACAATGAGCAGTTCTTC
NA,NA,TRBJ1-1,TRBV25-1,CASKGEGITEAFF,TGTGCCAGCAAGGGGGAGGGGATAACTGAAGCTTTCTTT
NA,few,TRBJ1-2,TRBV12-5,CASGLVRRGPYGYTF,TGTGCTAGTGGTTTGGTACGCCGGGGCCCCTATGGCTACACCTTC
TRBD1,NA,TRBJ1-2,TRBV12-5,CASGLGDSNHYGYTF,TGTGCTAGTGGTTTGGGGGACAGCAATCACTATGGCTACACCTTC
TRBD2,NA,TRBJ2-1,TRBV2,CASRGGLKNEQFF,TGTGCCAGCAGGGGGGGACTAAAGAATGAGCAGTTCTTC
NA,NA,TRBJ2-7,TRBV7-2,CASSSTGAATYEQYF,TGTGCCAGCAGCTCAACCGGCGCAGCCACCTACGAGCAGTACTTC
NA,NA,TRBJ1-4,TRBV5-1,CASSLGGPQTTNEKLFF,TGCGCCAGCAGCTTGGGGGGACCGCAGACAACTAATGAAAAACTGTTTTTT
TRBD1,NA,TRBJ1-2,TRBV4-3,CASSHKTGSGYGYTF,TGCGCCAGCAGCCACAAGACAGGGTCGGGCTATGGCTACACCTTC
TRBD1,NA,TRBJ1-2,TRBV5-1,CASKTPTGLGGYTF,TGCGCCAGCAAGACACCGACAGGGCTTGGTGGCTACACCTTC
NA,NA,TRBJ2-3,TRBV6-2/TRBV6-3,CASIRGGSLDTQYF,TGTGCCAGCATCCGCGGAGGCAGCTTAGATACGCAGTATTTT
NA,many,TRBJ2-7,TRBV29-1,CSGYGTDNYEQYF,TGCAGCGGATACGGGACTGACAATTACGAGCAGTACTTC
NA,few,TRBJ2-7,TRBV4-3,CASSHYRGGYEQYF,TGCGCCAGCAGCCATTACAGGGGAGGCTACGAGCAGTACTTC
TRBD1,NA,TRBJ2-7,TRBV12-3/TRBV12-4,CASSGQGGYEQYF,TGTGCCAGCAGTGGACAGGGGGGCTACGAGCAGTACTTC
TRBD2,few,TRBJ2-1,TRBV3-1,CASSQEGLVNEQFF,TGTGCCAGCAGCCAAGAAGGACTAGTCAATGAGCAGTTCTTC
NA,NA,TRBJ2-2,TRBV6-5,CASSEGRKAGELFF,TGTGCCAGCAGTGAGGGCAGGAAGGCCGGGGAGCTGTTTTTT
NA,NA,TRBJ2-5,TRBV7-9,CASSLSEDGTQYF,TGTGCCAGCAGCTTAAGTGAGGATGGGACCCAGTACTTC
NA,NA,TRBJ2-1,TRBV27,CASSPLPGVEQFF,TGTGCCAGCAGTCCACTGCCAGGGGTTGAGCAGTTCTTC
NA,NA,TRBJ2-3,TRBV10-1,CVPDTQYF,TGCGTTCCAGATACGCAGTATTTT
TRBD2,few,TRBJ2-1,TRBV29-1,CSVESGSGAYNEQFF,TGCAGCGTTGAATCAGGTAGCGGGGCGTACAATGAGCAGTTCTTC
TRBD2,NA,TRBJ2-3,TRBV3-1,CASRPHGTSGGAADTQYF,TGTGCCAGCAGACCACATGGGACTAGCGGGGGAGCGGCAGATACGCAGTATTTT
NA,NA,TRBJ2-4,TRBV20-1,CSAPREDRAKNIQYF,TGCAGTGCCCCTAGGGAGGACAGAGCCAAAAACATTCAGTACTTC
NA,NA,TRBJ1-2,TRBV30,CAWIGRYSYGYTF,TGTGCCTGGATTGGCAGGTATTCGTATGGCTACACCTTC
NA,NA,TRBJ2-7,TRBV27,CASSSGRILYEQYF,TGTGCCAGCAGTTCAGGACGTATCCTATACGAGCAGTACTTC
TRBD2,NA,TRBJ2-5,TRBV3-1,CASSQGLAGYNQETQYF,TGTGCCAGCAGCCAAGGGCTAGCGGGATACAACCAAGAGACCCAGTACTTC
TRBD1,many,TRBJ1-4,TRBV15,CATSSDTGGVEEKLFF,TGTGCCACCAGCAGCGATACAGGGGGCGTAGAGGAAAAACTGTTTTTT
TRBD2,NA,TRBJ2-5,TRBV9,CASSALTSGGAQETQYF,TGTGCCAGCAGCGCCCTAACTAGCGGGGGGGCCCAAGAGACCCAGTACTTC